This entry lists 19 T cell receptor beta chains sequenced from one sample in a study of response to subunit inactivated influenza vaccine. TCRdb reprocessed the RT-PCR reads via MiXCR and lists one record per CDR3 protein. The profile shows around 520,000 distinct CDR3 sequences, approximately 24% of them singletons. The sequences come from CD4+ T cells sorted from PBMCs, collected 4 to 6 days after vaccination. Receptors were obtained from a man aged 50-60 years who received an inactivated influenza vaccine.

The chain combines TRBV12-3 or TRBV12-4 with TRBJ1-5, with 9 bases that match TRBD1. The ends lost 5 bases at V and 0 bases at J; junction bases unmatched: 11. CDR3 length: 18 amino acids. The CDR3, as DNA: TGTGCCAGCAGTAGGGAGACAGGGGGGCATTATAGCAATCAGCCCCAGCATTTT. It codes for CASSRETGGHYSNQPQHF.

This clonotype came up a few times. The chain links TRBV5-1 to TRBJ2-7; 11 bases are a match to TRBD2. J lost 5 bases, V lost 0 bases, and 4 bases had no gene match. The CDR3 is 15 amino acids. Germline values: CDR1 SGHRS, CDR2 YFSETQ. The CDR3 loop is CASSLGLAGKDEQYF. CDR3 in DNA: TGCGCCAGCAGCTTGGGACTAGCGGGAAAGGACGAGCAGTACTTC.

This clonotype occurred a few times. V is TRBV4-3 and J is TRBJ2-3; maybe TRBD1 (6 bases). Trimming cost V 6 bases and J 0 bases, with 10 bases left between them. The CDR3 sequence is 14 residues long. Germline CDR1 and CDR2: LGHNA and YSLEER. The CDR3 spells CASRTGLSTDTQYF. The DNA for the CDR3 is TGCGCCAGCAGGACAGGACTCAGCACAGATACGCAGTATTTT.

This clonotype was observed a few times. The J gene is TRBJ2-3, the V gene TRBV20-1; D is unclear. The CDR3 is made up of 13 amino acids. From germline, CDR1 is DFQATT and CDR2 SNEGSKA (reference sequence). The V and J ends lost 3 bases and 2 bases respectively, with 9 bases between them. In DNA, the CDR3 is TGCAGTGCTAGCCGCAGCGACACAGATACGCAGTATTTT. This translates into CSASRSDTDTQYF.

A few counts support this clonotype. The chain combines TRBV6-1 with TRBJ2-6; D not certain. CDR3 length: 14 amino acids. The V gene lost 6 bases and the J gene lost 0 bases, with 6 bases spanning the gap. Germline-derived CDR1 and CDR2 are MNHNS and SASEGT. The CDR3 protein is CASSHHSGANVLTF. For the CDR3, the DNA is TGTGCCAGCAGCCACCACTCTGGGGCCAACGTCCTGACTTTC.

This clonotype occurred a few times. The chain has TRBV5-1 and TRBJ1-5; the match to TRBD1 covers 8 bases. Germline trimming cut 0 bases from V and 5 bases from J; bases unmatched to any gene: 4. The germline V gene has CDR1 SGHRS and CDR2 YFSETQ. This CDR3 spans 15 amino acids. CDR3 sequence reads: CASSLAGGAYQPQHF. In DNA form, the CDR3 reads TGCGCCAGCAGCTTGGCAGGGGGCGCGTATCAGCCCCAGCATTTT.

This clonotype was picked up a small number of times. This rearrangement joins TRBV3-1 to TRBJ2-3, with 9 bases identical to TRBD1. The trim removed 0 bases at V and 7 bases at J, leaving 14 bases unmatched. This CDR3 is 18 amino acids long. Germline loops: CDR1 LGHDT, CDR2 YNNKEL (reference sequence). The CDR3 here is CASSQDPHRGQGRHTQYF. CDR3 coding DNA: TGTGCCAGCAGCCAAGATCCCCATCGGGGACAGGGTCGACATACGCAGTATTTT.

The table lists this clonotype with a few counts. V gene TRBV10-3 combines with J gene TRBJ1-2; D is possibly TRBD1 (5 bases). Germline CDR1 reads ENHRY; CDR2 reads SYGVKD. V lost 4 bases to trimming and J lost 2 bases, with 20 bases between them. The CDR3 length is 17 residues. In nucleotides, the CDR3 is TGTGCCATCAGTGGAACTACTCGGACAACCTTAAACTATGGCTACACCTTC. Amino acids: CAISGTTRTTLNYGYTF.

The rearrangement uses TRBV20-1 and TRBJ2-3; 8 bases match TRBD2. The CDR3 sequence is 15 residues long. The V and J ends lost 0 bases and 5 bases, in that order; junction bases with no gene match: 7. From germline, CDR1 is DFQATT and CDR2 SNEGSKA (reference sequence). CDR3 amino acids: CSARDERAGEDTQYF. DNA for the CDR3: TGCAGTGCTAGAGATGAAAGAGCGGGGGAAGATACGCAGTATTTT.

Ten or more counts support this clonotype. The gene calls are TRBV6-2 or TRBV6-3 and TRBJ2-2, with 9 bases matching TRBD2. There are 14 residues in the CDR3. CDR1 is MNHEY, CDR2 SVGEGT, per germline. V was pared by 4 bases and J by 7 bases, with 4 bases of the junction left unmatched. In nucleotides, the CDR3 is TGTGCCAGCAGTTTAGCGGGAGTGATCGGGGAGCTGTTTTTT. It specifies CASSLAGVIGELFF.

This clonotype was seen a handful of times. This chain uses TRBV6-1 with TRBJ2-7, with D tentatively TRBD2 (6 bases). The V gene lost 3 bases and the J gene lost 9 bases, with 12 bases spanning the gap. The CDR3 totals 12 residues. CDR1 is MNHNS and CDR2 is SASEGT in the germline V gene. Here the CDR3 reads CASSEGGGRQYF. CDR3 coding DNA: TGTGCCAGCAGTGAGGGGGGTGGCCGGCAGTACTTC.

V is TRBV4-3 and J is TRBJ2-3, with 13 bases lining up with TRBD2. The junction had 14 bases not matched to a gene; V was cut back by 2 bases and J by 6 bases. This CDR3 is built from 19 residues. Germline lookup yields CDR1 LGHNA and CDR2 YSLEER. Written as DNA, the CDR3 is TGCGCCAGCAGCCAATCTCGTTTTGGGACTAGCGGGAAGTTGGATACGCAGTATTTT. It translates to CASSQSRFGTSGKLDTQYF.

V gene TRBV20-1 combines with J gene TRBJ2-5; D not resolved. Trimming removed 5 bases at V and 1 base at J, with 8 bases between. Germline V gene lookup returns CDR1 DFQATT and CDR2 SNEGSKA (reference sequence). This CDR3 is 12 amino acids long. Here the CDR3 DNA reads TGCAGTGCTCCCCAACCCCAAGAGACCCAGTACTTC. This encodes CSAPQPQETQYF.

The J gene is TRBJ2-1, the V gene TRBV6-2 or TRBV6-3, with 7 bases identical to TRBD2. This CDR3 comprises 13 residues. CDR1 is MNHEY and CDR2 is SVGEGT in the germline V gene. V dropped 0 bases and J dropped 14; count of bases not matched to a gene: 7. The CDR3 coding sequence is TGTGCCAGCAGTTACTCGTCTCCCAGCGGGGAGTTCTTC. It encodes CASSYSSPSGEFF.

This clonotype was detected a few times. V and J are TRBV9 and TRBJ2-3; D is unclear. This CDR3 is built from 15 residues. CDR1 is SGDLS and CDR2 is YYNGEE in the germline V gene. V was pared by 6 bases and J by 0 bases, with 14 bases between. The CDR3 DNA follows: TGTGCCAGCACCAAAGAGGTGGATAGCACAGATACGCAGTATTTT. This encodes CASTKEVDSTDTQYF.

This clonotype has a handful of counts. This chain connects TRBV20-1 to TRBJ1-2; 9 nucleotides agree with TRBD1. This CDR3 has 13 residues. V lost 6 bases, J lost 5 bases, and 7 bases stayed unmatched. CDR1 DFQATT and CDR2 SNEGSKA come from the germline V gene (reference sequence). The CDR3, as DNA: TGCAGTGCAGCAACAGGGGGCGGGTATGGCTACACCTTC. Protein product: CSAATGGGYGYTF.

This clonotype showed up just a few times. V and J are TRBV25-1 and TRBJ1-6, with 8 bases fitting TRBD1. This CDR3 is built from 13 residues. Germline-derived CDR1 and CDR2 are MGHDK and SYGVNS. Germline trimming cut 7 bases from V and 10 bases from J; bases unmatched to any gene: 6. CDR3 sequence reads: CASTGQGASPLHF. As DNA, the CDR3 is TGTGCCAGCACGGGGCAGGGGGCGTCACCCCTCCACTTT.

This clonotype was found a few times. The chain combines TRBV20-1 with TRBJ1-2; D uncertain. The CDR3 extends over 13 amino acids. Trimming pared 6 bases from V and 4 bases from J, leaving 15 bases between. Germline-derived CDR1 and CDR2 are DFQATT and SNEGSKA (reference sequence). DNA for the CDR3: TGCAGTGCCAACCGGGCTGTTGGCTATGGCTACACCTTC. It specifies CSANRAVGYGYTF.

The chain uses TRBV7-6 and TRBJ1-4; 7 nucleotides match TRBD1. This CDR3 region has 15 residues. Trimming cost V 2 bases and J 8 bases; bases outside gene matches: 8. Germline lookup yields CDR1 SGHVS and CDR2 FNYEAQ. This CDR3 is CASSLRQGQREKLFF. The CDR3 bases are TGTGCCAGCAGCTTACGACAGGGACAGAGGGAAAAACTGTTTTTT.